The clone carrying this T cell receptor (beta chain) was seen more than once but under ten times. Its specificity is unknown. The data stem from a study of cytomegalovirus exposure and HLA in healthy donors. Study-wide context: An earlier analysis found some 100 million unique TCR beta sequences from approximately 200 million T cells.

Study findings and constraints: In an earlier analysis, most TCR beta V segments were productive about 87% or about 30% of the time. With further analysis later on, most CMV-associated TCR beta chains appeared HLA-restricted. For most TCR sequences rarity was the rule, although some public TCRs occurred in many donors.

Use of 60 Vbeta and 13 Jbeta primers characterized the PCR. TCRdb's table, derived via immunoSEQ multiplex PCR, lists solely in-frame clones and lacks some. The data hold approximately 110,000 clones, with 15% to 17% observed a single time. CDR1 is ENHRY, CDR2 SYGVKD, per germline. This CDR3 spans 16 amino acids. V was clipped by 2 bases and J by 1 base, with 11 bases between them. The clonotype comes from a woman aged 18 to 35 in good health and CMV-seronegative. This sequence joins TRBV10-3 and TRBJ1-4, with a weak D call TRBD1 (5 bases). Sequenced sample: PBMCs. The CDR3 DNA is TGTGCCATCAGTGAGCCCTCGCAGGGAACTAATGAAAAACTGTTTTTT. It specifies CAISEPSQGTNEKLFF.